This TCR beta chain emerged from a study of cytomegalovirus exposure and HLA in healthy donors. The overall study: An analysis done earlier identified more than 100 million unique TCR beta sequences from 190 million or so T cells.

After removal of 4 bases from V and 2 bases from J, the junction contained 1 base not matched to a gene. CDR1 and CDR2 from the germline V gene are MNHEY and SVGAGI. The CDR3 spans 13 residues. A word on this clone: What it binds is unknown. In the same sample, other DNA sequences code for this CDR3.

Primers for the PCR totalled 60 Vbeta and 13 Jbeta. Data came from immunoSEQ multiplex PCR; TCRdb stores just in-frame clones and leaves some out. This table has some 150,000 clones, roughly 79% appearing once. Study-level points and caveats: A link between a missense DCLRE1C variant and TCR beta V- and J-gene trimming emerged from a later analysis. Cytomegalovirus-associated status was assigned to 150 to 200 TCR beta chains.

The chain uses TRBV6-5 and TRBJ1-2, with 7 bases identical to TRBD1. The receptor was isolated from a male donor in good health and CMV-seronegative. Material: PBMCs. The CDR3 here is CASSLQGNYGYTF. In DNA, the CDR3 is TGTGCCAGCAGTTTACAGGGGAACTATGGCTACACCTTC.